A selection of T cell receptor beta chains follows, all from one sample in a study of regulatory T cells in long-lasting Graves disease. TCRdb passed the multiplex PCR reads through MiXCR, listing each CDR3 protein once. The repertoire has under 450,000 distinct CDR3 sequences, approximately 25% of them found once; the top ten carry around 30%. The sequencing here drew on peripheral blood mononuclear cells (PBMCs), taken when the disease was refractory, from a patient treated with antithyroid drugs. All receptors derive from a woman in her thirties or forties with Graves disease. CDR3s include the opening cysteine and the closing phenylalanine or tryptophan. The order of the fields is J gene, V gene, CDR3 protein.

J gene: TRBJ1-1; V gene: TRBV5-5; CDR3 protein: CASSLREGPRGGEAFF
J gene: TRBJ1-6; V gene: TRBV2; CDR3 protein: CASSTGRRNSPLHF
J gene: TRBJ1-1; V gene: TRBV20-1; CDR3 protein: CSARSPGGWMYTEAFF
J gene: TRBJ1-1; V gene: TRBV28; CDR3 protein: CASSLGDGETEAFF
J gene: TRBJ1-3; V gene: TRBV24-1; CDR3 protein: CATRSGNTIYF
J gene: TRBJ2-7; V gene: TRBV10-3; CDR3 protein: CATRLAGGPVYEQYF
J gene: TRBJ2-1; V gene: TRBV14; CDR3 protein: CASSQEGGRLNEQFF
J gene: TRBJ2-5; V gene: TRBV7-8; CDR3 protein: CASSLVAGLNQGTQYF
J gene: TRBJ2-6; V gene: TRBV5-1; CDR3 protein: CASSLAGATGANVLTF
J gene: TRBJ2-2; V gene: TRBV20-1; CDR3 protein: CSARPRVGELFF
J gene: TRBJ1-1; V gene: TRBV29-1; CDR3 protein: CSGRDGEAFF
J gene: TRBJ1-1; V gene: TRBV20-1; CDR3 protein: CSARERMDGEAFF
J gene: TRBJ1-1; V gene: TRBV7-3; CDR3 protein: CASSPRGGYTEAFF
J gene: TRBJ1-5; V gene: TRBV25-1; CDR3 protein: CASSEYGAGDQPQHF
J gene: TRBJ2-1; V gene: TRBV11-2; CDR3 protein: CASSARTWPPNNEQFF
J gene: TRBJ2-1; V gene: TRBV11-2; CDR3 protein: CASSSRDGIRLNEQFF
J gene: TRBJ2-7; V gene: TRBV29-1; CDR3 protein: CSTRTGGYEQYF
J gene: TRBJ2-7; V gene: TRBV4-1; CDR3 protein: CASSWDREYEQYF
J gene: TRBJ2-7; V gene: TRBV27; CDR3 protein: CASSFGTGGYDQYF
J gene: TRBJ2-7; V gene: TRBV19; CDR3 protein: CASSIAGAAYEQYF
J gene: TRBJ1-4; V gene: TRBV4-1; CDR3 protein: CASSRDGEKLFF
J gene: TRBJ2-7; V gene: TRBV5-1; CDR3 protein: CASSRQRTGASYEQYF
J gene: TRBJ2-1; V gene: TRBV11-2; CDR3 protein: CASSLEVGLAGGRGSYNEQFF
J gene: TRBJ1-6; V gene: TRBV28; CDR3 protein: CASSLVPENSPLHF
J gene: TRBJ1-1; V gene: TRBV7-3; CDR3 protein: CASTRQNTEAFF
J gene: TRBJ1-1; V gene: TRBV10-3; CDR3 protein: CAITGSTNEGAFF
J gene: TRBJ2-1; V gene: TRBV6-9; CDR3 protein: CASSSHGEPNEQFF
J gene: TRBJ1-5; V gene: TRBV20-1; CDR3 protein: CSVPGQGVGQPQHF
J gene: TRBJ1-5; V gene: TRBV3-1; CDR3 protein: CASSQEAGGRQPQHF
J gene: TRBJ1-1; V gene: TRBV11-3; CDR3 protein: CASSPQGPEAFF
J gene: TRBJ1-4; V gene: TRBV2; CDR3 protein: CASKDSARSEKLFF
J gene: TRBJ2-2; V gene: TRBV29-1; CDR3 protein: CSAQGGSITGELFF
J gene: TRBJ2-5; V gene: TRBV9; CDR3 protein: CASSPSSGTEETQYF
J gene: TRBJ1-1; V gene: TRBV28; CDR3 protein: CASSFDLNTEAFF
J gene: TRBJ1-2; V gene: TRBV20-1; CDR3 protein: CSAHPGTVDYGYTF
J gene: TRBJ2-1; V gene: TRBV19; CDR3 protein: CASSPFFGEQFF
J gene: TRBJ1-1; V gene: TRBV27; CDR3 protein: CASSGAGTEAFF
J gene: TRBJ2-5; V gene: TRBV10-3; CDR3 protein: CAISNSGSALQETQYF
J gene: TRBJ1-5; V gene: TRBV20-1; CDR3 protein: CSAIGRGRGNQPQHF
J gene: TRBJ2-1; V gene: TRBV28; CDR3 protein: CASSWFRDEQFF
J gene: TRBJ2-7; V gene: TRBV20-1; CDR3 protein: CSARVVVAASYEQYF
J gene: TRBJ2-3; V gene: TRBV7-8; CDR3 protein: CASSLERAGRSTDTQYF
J gene: TRBJ2-1; V gene: TRBV5-1; CDR3 protein: CASSVDNYNEQFF
J gene: TRBJ2-7; V gene: TRBV29-1; CDR3 protein: CSADLGQIRKLPYEQYF
J gene: TRBJ1-1; V gene: TRBV6-4; CDR3 protein: CASSVRVTEAFF
J gene: TRBJ1-3; V gene: TRBV5-1; CDR3 protein: CASSLGTGNTIYF
J gene: TRBJ2-1; V gene: TRBV5-1; CDR3 protein: CASSVVREWYNEQFF